One and the same sample provided the 18 T cell receptor beta chains below, sequenced in a study of cytomegalovirus exposure and HLA in healthy donors. The PCR contained 60 Vbeta and 13 Jbeta primers. The data were produced by immunoSEQ multiplex PCR, yet TCRdb's version contains in-frame clones alone and is incomplete. This sample has around 130,000 clones, with about three quarters found just once. The source material was PBMCs. These receptors were collected from a human donor in good health.

CDR3 bases: TGTGCCAGCAGCTCCCCCGCGGTGGGGGCCTTCACCGGGGAGCTGTTTTTT. Amino acid sequence: CASSSPAVGAFTGELFF. V and J are TRBV7-9 and TRBJ2-2; weak D call: TRBD1 (6 bases). The CDR3 loop spans 17 amino acids. Between the trimmed V and J ends, which lost 4 bases and 4 bases, there was a span of 19 bases. Germline V lookup: CDR1 SEHNR, CDR2 FQNEAQ (reference sequence).

The V and J genes are TRBV10-3 and TRBJ2-3; TRBD2 matches 10 bases. Looked up from germline, CDR1 is ENHRY and CDR2 is SYGVKD. The CDR3 runs 14 residues. V lost 10 bases to trimming and J lost 0 bases; unmatched junction nucleotides: 4. The CDR3 region has the DNA TGTGCCACCATAGCGGGGGGTAGCACAGATACGCAGTATTTT. Protein sequence: CATIAGGSTDTQYF.

This clone was detected only a few times. J is TRBJ1-1 and V is TRBV6-5; D is possibly TRBD1 (5 bases). The ends were cut back, 2 bases at V and 6 bases at J, with 13 bases in the middle. CDR3 length: 14 residues. Germline V gives CDR1 MNHEY, CDR2 SVGAGI. CDR3 coding DNA: TGTGCCAGCAGTTACGGGGACTTAGGCGCTGAAGCTTTCTTT. Protein: CASSYGDLGAEAFF.

The chain recombines TRBV4-1 with TRBJ2-7; 10 bases agree with TRBD2. Looked up from germline, CDR1 is MGHRA and CDR2 is YSYEKL. Trimming cost V 3 bases and J 0 bases; bases outside gene matches: 5. The CDR3 is 16 residues long. The CDR3 is CASSQASGGSSYEQYF. CDR3 in DNA: TGCGCCAGCAGCCAGGCTAGCGGGGGCAGCTCCTACGAGCAGTACTTC.

This clone appeared once. The chain combines TRBV5-4 with TRBJ1-4, with 9 bases matching TRBD1. V was pared by 2 bases and J by 3 bases, with 11 bases of the junction left unmatched. Germline lookup yields CDR1 SGHNT and CDR2 YYREEE (reference sequence). This CDR3 comprises 18 residues. In DNA form, the CDR3 reads TGTGCCAGCAGCTTAACAGGGGGCCGGCGGGTGGCTAATGAAAAACTGTTTTTT. It codes for CASSLTGGRRVANEKLFF.

The chain carries TRBV11-2 and TRBJ2-7; no definite D call. Germline assignment: CDR1 SGHAT and CDR2 FQNNGV. This CDR3 comprises 14 residues. Trimming removed 6 bases at V and 2 bases at J, with 14 bases between. This chain's CDR3 is CASSQSAIAYEQYF. In nucleotides, the CDR3 is TGTGCCAGCAGTCAGAGCGCTATTGCCTACGAGCAGTACTTC. The whole variable domain, filled in from reference TRBV11-2 and TRBJ2-7, reads EAGVAQSPRYKIIEKRQSVAFWCNPISGHATLYWYQQILGQGPKLLIQFQNNGVVDDSQLPKDRFSAERLKGVDSTLKIQPAKLEDSAVYLCASSQSAIAYEQYFGPGTRLTVT.

The chain couples TRBV7-2 to TRBJ2-5, with D perhaps matching TRBD2 (7 bases). Germline CDR1 SGHTA, CDR2 FQGNSA. The V gene lost 5 bases and the J gene lost 1 base, with 17 bases spanning the gap. The CDR3 has 16 residues. The CDR3 protein is CASSPGGPRVQETQYF. In DNA form, the CDR3 reads TGTGCCAGCAGCCCCGGGGGGCCCAGGGTCCAAGAGACCCAGTACTTC.

The chain employs TRBV11-3 and TRBJ2-3; TRBD2 matches 9 bases. Germline V gene lookup returns CDR1 SGHNT and CDR2 YENEEA. The CDR3 is 15 residues long. Trimming at V came to 5 bases and at J to 2 bases, leaving 5 bases not matched to a gene. CDR3 sequence: CASSQAGGPTDTQYF. The CDR3 DNA reads TGTGCCAGCAGCCAAGCGGGGGGTCCCACAGATACGCAGTATTTT. The full variable domain, completed using reference TRBV11-3 and TRBJ2-3, is EAGVVQSPRYKIIEKKQPVAFWCNPISGHNTLYWYLQNLGQGPELLIRYENEEAVDDSQLPKDRFSAERLKGVDSTLKIQPAELGDSAVYLCASSQAGGPTDTQYFGPGTRLTVL.

This clone was counted a single time. This chain uses TRBV6-5 with TRBJ2-2; TRBD1 aligns across 8 bases. CDR1 MNHEY and CDR2 SVGAGI come from the germline V gene. V shed 6 bases, J shed 7 bases, and the junction held 10 bases outside the gene matches. The CDR3 consists of 15 residues. The CDR3, as DNA: TGTGCCAGCAGCAGGGGAGGACAGGGCGGCGGGGAGCTGTTTTTT. Its translation: CASSRGGQGGGELFF.

The rearrangement links TRBV9 to TRBJ1-1; the D is unclear. This CDR3 contains 14 residues. Deletions cut 1 base from V and 2 bases from J, with 9 bases between. CDR1 and CDR2 from the germline V gene are SGDLS and YYNGEE. The DNA for the CDR3 is TGTGCCAGCAGCGTACTACGAGGAAACACTGAAGCTTTCTTT. Translated, it gives CASSVLRGNTEAFF.

This clone was seen only a few times. V is TRBV6-5 and J is TRBJ1-1; no definite D call. This CDR3 spans 11 amino acids. Between the trimmed V and J ends, which lost 6 bases and 6 bases, there was a span of 8 bases. Germline lookup yields CDR1 MNHEY and CDR2 SVGAGI. CDR3 region: CASSHAAEAFF. The CDR3 coding sequence is TGTGCCAGCAGCCATGCAGCTGAAGCTTTCTTT.

The gene calls are TRBV7-2 and TRBJ2-7; D is perhaps TRBD1 (6 bases). Germline V lookup: CDR1 SGHTA, CDR2 FQGNSA. This CDR3 contains 15 residues. Trimming cost V 2 bases and J 6 bases, with 17 bases left between them. The CDR3 here is CASSLYEGGLGEQYF. DNA for the CDR3: TGTGCCAGCAGCTTATACGAAGGGGGTTTAGGCGAGCAGTACTTC.

In regard to this clone: The junction and the germline gene differ at one end; a read error may be behind it. The chain is built from TRBV6-6 and TRBJ2-5; D perhaps matches TRBD2 (6 bases). Germline CDR1 reads MNHNY; CDR2 reads SVGAGI (reference sequence). This CDR3 has 10 amino acids. The CDR3 reads CASSHRERDF. CDR3 in DNA: TGTGCCAGCAGTCATCGGGAGCGGGACTTC.

The chain joins TRBV5-1 to TRBJ1-2; TRBD1 is a possible D gene (5 bases). Per germline, CDR1 SGHRS and CDR2 YFSETQ. V lost 0 bases to trimming and J lost 0 bases, with 15 bases between them. This CDR3 has 17 residues. Written as DNA, the CDR3 is TGCGCCAGCAGCTTGGAGGGCAGGGCTTCCTCTAACTATGGCTACACCTTC. Amino acid sequence: CASSLEGRASSNYGYTF. Supplemented by reference TRBV5-1 and TRBJ1-2, the full variable domain reads KAGVTQTPRYLIKTRGQQVTLSCSPISGHRSVSWYQQTPGQGLQFLFEYFSETQRNKGNFPGRFSGRQFSNSRSEMNVSTLELGDSALYLCASSLEGRASSNYGYTFGSGTRLTVV.

V gene TRBV7-9 combines with J gene TRBJ2-7; D is unclear. This CDR3 region has 15 residues. Germline V gene lookup returns CDR1 SEHNR and CDR2 FQNEAQ (reference sequence). The ends were cut back, 5 bases at V and 7 bases at J, with 21 bases in the middle. The CDR3 region has the DNA TGTGCCAGCAGCCCAGGAACCGTCTTCGTAGAGGAGCAGTACTTC. It is translated as CASSPGTVFVEEQYF.

A few counts support this clone. The chain carries TRBV2 and TRBJ2-1; no clear D. Looked up from germline, CDR1 is SNHLY and CDR2 is FYNNEI. This CDR3 is built from 13 residues. Trimming removed 7 bases at V and 5 bases at J, with 12 bases between. The CDR3 protein is CASIPVRNNEQFF. CDR3 DNA: TGTGCCAGCATACCGGTGAGGAACAATGAGCAGTTCTTC.

V and J are TRBV5-5 and TRBJ1-4; D is unclear. Germline V lookup: CDR1 SGHKS, CDR2 YYEKEE (reference sequence). The CDR3 extends over 16 amino acids. The V gene lost 0 bases and the J gene lost 5 bases, with 14 bases spanning the gap. CDR3 in amino acids: CASSLEHFLENEKLFF. DNA for the CDR3: TGTGCCAGCAGCTTGGAGCACTTCCTTGAGAATGAAAAACTGTTTTTT.

The CDR3 bases are TGTGCCAGCAGCGCCGGGACAGTCAATTCACCCCTCCACTTT. Its translation is CASSAGTVNSPLHF. The rearrangement joins TRBV2 to TRBJ1-6; the match to TRBD1 covers 7 bases. The CDR3 has 14 residues. CDR1 is SNHLY, CDR2 FYNNEI, per germline. Trimming cost V 6 bases and J 7 bases; bases outside gene matches: 6.